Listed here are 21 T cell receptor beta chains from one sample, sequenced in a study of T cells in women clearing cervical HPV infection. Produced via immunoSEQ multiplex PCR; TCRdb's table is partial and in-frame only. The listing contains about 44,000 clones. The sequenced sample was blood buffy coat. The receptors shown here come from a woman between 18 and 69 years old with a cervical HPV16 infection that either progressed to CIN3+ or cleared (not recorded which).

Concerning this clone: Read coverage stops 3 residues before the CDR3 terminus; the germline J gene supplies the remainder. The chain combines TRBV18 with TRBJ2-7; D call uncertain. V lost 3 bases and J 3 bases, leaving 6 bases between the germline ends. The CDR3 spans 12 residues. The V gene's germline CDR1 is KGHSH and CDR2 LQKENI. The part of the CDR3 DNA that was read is TGTGCCAGCTCACCGAACATCTACGAG. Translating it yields CASSPNIYE. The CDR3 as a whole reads CASSPNIYEQYF.

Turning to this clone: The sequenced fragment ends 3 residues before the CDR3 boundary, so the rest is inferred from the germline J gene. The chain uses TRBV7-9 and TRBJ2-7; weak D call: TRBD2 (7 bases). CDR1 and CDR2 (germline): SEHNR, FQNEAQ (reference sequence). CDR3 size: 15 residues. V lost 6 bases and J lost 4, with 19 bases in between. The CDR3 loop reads CASSGTRGAGYEQYF. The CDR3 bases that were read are TGTGCCAGCAGTGGAACCCGGGGGGCCGGATACGAG.

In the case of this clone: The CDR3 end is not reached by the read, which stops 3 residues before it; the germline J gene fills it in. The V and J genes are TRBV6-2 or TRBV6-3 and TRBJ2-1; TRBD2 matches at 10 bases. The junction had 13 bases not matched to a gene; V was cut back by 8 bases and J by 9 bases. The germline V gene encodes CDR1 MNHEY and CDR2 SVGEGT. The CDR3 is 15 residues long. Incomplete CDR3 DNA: TGTGCCAGCTCCAAATTCCTAGCGGGAGCGGGTGAG. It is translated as CASSKFLAGAGE. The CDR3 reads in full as CASSKFLAGAGEQFF.

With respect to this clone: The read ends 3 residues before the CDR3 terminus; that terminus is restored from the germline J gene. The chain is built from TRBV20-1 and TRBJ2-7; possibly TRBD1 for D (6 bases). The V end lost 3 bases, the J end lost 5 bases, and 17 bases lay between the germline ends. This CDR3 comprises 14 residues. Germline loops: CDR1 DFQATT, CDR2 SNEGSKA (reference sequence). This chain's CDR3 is CSARGSQGVDEQYF. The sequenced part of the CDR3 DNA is TGCAGTGCTAGGGGATCACAGGGAGTTGACGAG.

CDR3 bases read: TGCGCCAGCAACCCACTAGCGGGATCCTACGAG. Translated: CASNPLAGSYE. The full CDR3 reads CASNPLAGSYEQYF. The V call is TRBV10-2, the J call TRBJ2-7, with 10 bases aligning to TRBD2. The read stops 3 residues short of the end of the CDR3; the missing end is completed from the germline J gene. V lost 7 bases to trimming and J lost 1 base; unmatched junction nucleotides: 4. Germline V CDR1 and CDR2: WSHSY, SAAADI. The CDR3 loop spans 14 amino acids.

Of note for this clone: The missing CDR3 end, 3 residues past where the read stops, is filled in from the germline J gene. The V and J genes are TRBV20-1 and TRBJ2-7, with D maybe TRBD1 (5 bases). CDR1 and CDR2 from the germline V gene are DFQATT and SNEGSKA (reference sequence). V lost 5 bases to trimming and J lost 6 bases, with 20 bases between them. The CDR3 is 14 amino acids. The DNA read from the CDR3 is TGCAGTGCTGCTTTTCAGGGTGCGTCTCGCGAG. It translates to CSAAFQGASRE. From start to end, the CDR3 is CSAAFQGASREQYF.

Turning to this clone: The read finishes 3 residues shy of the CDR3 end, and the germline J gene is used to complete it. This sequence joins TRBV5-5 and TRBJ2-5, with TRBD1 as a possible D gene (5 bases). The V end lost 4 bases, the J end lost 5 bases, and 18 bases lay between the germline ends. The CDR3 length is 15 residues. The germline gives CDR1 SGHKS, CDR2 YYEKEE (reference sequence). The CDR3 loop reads CASSLRASLEETQYF. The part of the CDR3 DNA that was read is TGTGCCAGCAGCCTCAGGGCTTCCCTTGAGGAGACC. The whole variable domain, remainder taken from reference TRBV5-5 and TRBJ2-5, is DAGVTQSPTHLIKTRGQQVTLRCSPISGHKSVSWYQQVLGQGPQFIFQYYEKEERGRGNFPDRFSARQFPNYSSELNVNALLLGDSALYLCASSLRASLEETQYFGPGTRLLVL.

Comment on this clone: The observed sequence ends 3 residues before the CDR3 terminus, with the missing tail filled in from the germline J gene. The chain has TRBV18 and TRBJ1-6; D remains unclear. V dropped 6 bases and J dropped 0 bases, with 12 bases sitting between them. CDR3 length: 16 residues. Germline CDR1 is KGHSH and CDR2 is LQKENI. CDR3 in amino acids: CASSQNTNSYNSPLHF. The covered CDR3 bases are TGTGCCAGCTCTCAAAACACCAACTCCTATAATTCACCC.

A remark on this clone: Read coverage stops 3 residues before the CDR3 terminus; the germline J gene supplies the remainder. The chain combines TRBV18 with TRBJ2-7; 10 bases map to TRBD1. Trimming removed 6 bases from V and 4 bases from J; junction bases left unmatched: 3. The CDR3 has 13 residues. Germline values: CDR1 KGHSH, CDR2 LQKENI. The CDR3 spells CASSVGQGYEQYF. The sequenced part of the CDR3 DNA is TGTGCCAGCTCCGTGGGACAGGGGTACGAG. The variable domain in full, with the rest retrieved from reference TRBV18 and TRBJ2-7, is NAGVMQNPRHLVRRRGQEARLRCSPMKGHSHVYWYRQLPEEGLKFMVYLQKENIIDESGMPKERFSAEFPKEGPSILRIQQVVRGDSAAYFCASSVGQGYEQYFGPGTRLTVT.

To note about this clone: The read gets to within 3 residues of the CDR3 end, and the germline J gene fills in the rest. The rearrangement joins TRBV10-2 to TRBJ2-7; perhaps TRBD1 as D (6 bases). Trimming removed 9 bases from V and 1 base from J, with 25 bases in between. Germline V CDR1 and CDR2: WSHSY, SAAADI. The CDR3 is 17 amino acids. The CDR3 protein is CASDTISLGASSYEQYF. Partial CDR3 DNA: TGCGCCAGTGATACAATTTCGCTGGGGGCATCATCCTACGAG.

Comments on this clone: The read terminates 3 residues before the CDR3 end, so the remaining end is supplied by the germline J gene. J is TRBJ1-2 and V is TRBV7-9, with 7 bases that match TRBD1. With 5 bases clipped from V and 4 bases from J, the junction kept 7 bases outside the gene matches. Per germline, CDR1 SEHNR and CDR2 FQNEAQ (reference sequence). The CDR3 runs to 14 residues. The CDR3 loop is CASSPGQYGYGYTF. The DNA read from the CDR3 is TGTGCCAGCAGCCCGGGACAGTATGGCTATGGC.

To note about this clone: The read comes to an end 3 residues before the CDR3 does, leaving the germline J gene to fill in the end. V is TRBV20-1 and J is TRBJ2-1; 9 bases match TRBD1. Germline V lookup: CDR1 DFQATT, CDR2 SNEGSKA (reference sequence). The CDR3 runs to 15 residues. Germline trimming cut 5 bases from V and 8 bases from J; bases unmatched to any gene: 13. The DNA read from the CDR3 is TGCAGTGCTCCCGCGTACCGGACAGGGGTGGATGAG. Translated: CSAPAYRTGVDE. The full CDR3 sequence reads CSAPAYRTGVDEQFF.

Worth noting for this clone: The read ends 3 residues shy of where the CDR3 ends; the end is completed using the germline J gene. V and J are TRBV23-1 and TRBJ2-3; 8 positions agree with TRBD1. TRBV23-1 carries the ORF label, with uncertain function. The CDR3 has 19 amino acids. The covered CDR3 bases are TGCGCCAGCAGTCAATCTCCGGACAGGGACTCTTATAGCAATCAGCCG. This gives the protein CASSQSPDRDSYSNQP. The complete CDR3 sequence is CASSQSPDRDSYSNQPQYF.

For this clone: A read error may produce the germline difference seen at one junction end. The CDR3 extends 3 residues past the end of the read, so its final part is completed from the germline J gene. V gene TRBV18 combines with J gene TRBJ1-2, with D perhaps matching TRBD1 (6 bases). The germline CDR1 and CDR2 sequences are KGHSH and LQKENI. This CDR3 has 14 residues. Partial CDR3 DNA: TGTGCCAGCTCGCGGGAGACAGGCTACAATGGG. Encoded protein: CASSRETGYNG. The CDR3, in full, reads CASSRETGYNGYTF.

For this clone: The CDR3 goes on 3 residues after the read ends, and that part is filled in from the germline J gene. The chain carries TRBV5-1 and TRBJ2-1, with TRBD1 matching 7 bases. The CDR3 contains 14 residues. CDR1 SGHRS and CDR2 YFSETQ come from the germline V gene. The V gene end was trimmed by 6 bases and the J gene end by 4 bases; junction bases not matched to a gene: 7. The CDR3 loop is CASTPTGIYNEQFF. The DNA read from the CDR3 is TGCGCCAGCACCCCGACAGGGATTTACAATGAG. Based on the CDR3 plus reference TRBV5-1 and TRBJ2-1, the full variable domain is KAGVTQTPRYLIKTRGQQVTLSCSPISGHRSVSWYQQTPGQGLQFLFEYFSETQRNKGNFPGRFSGRQFSNSRSEMNVSTLELGDSALYLCASTPTGIYNEQFFGPGTRLTVL.

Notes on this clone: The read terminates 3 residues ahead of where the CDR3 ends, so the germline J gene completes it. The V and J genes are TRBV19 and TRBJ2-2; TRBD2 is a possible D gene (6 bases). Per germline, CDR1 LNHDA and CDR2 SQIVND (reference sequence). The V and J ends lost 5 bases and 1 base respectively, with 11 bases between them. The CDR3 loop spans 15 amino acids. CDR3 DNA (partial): TGTGCCAGTAGTCCTCGACTAGGGAACACCGGGGAG. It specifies CASSPRLGNTGE. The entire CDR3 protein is CASSPRLGNTGELFF. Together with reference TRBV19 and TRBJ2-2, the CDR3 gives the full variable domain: DGGITQSPKYLFRKEGQNVTLSCEQNLNHDAMYWYRQDPGQGLRLIYYSQIVNDFQKGDIAEGYSVSREKKESFPLTVTSAQKNPTAFYLCASSPRLGNTGELFFGEGSRLTVL.

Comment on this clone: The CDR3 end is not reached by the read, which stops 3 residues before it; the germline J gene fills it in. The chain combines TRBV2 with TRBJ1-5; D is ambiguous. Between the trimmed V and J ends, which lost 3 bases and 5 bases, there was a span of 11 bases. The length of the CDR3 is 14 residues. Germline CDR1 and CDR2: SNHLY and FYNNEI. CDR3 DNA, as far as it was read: TGTGCCAGCAGTGAGGGCAGAGGCTATCAGCCC. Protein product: CASSEGRGYQP. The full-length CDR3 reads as CASSEGRGYQPQHF.

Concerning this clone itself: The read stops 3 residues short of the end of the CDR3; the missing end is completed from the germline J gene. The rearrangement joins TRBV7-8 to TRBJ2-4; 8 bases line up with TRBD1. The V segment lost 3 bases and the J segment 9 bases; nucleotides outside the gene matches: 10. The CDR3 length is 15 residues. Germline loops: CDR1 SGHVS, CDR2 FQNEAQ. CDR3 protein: CASSLRQGALGIQYF. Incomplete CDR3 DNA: TGTGCCAGCAGCTTGAGGCAGGGGGCGCTAGGCATT. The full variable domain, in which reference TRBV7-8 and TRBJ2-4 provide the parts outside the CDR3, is GAGVSQSPRYKVAKRGQDVALRCDPISGHVSLFWYQQALGQGPEFLTYFQNEAQLDKSGLPSDRFFAERPEGSVSTLKIQRTQQEDSAVYLCASSLRQGALGIQYFGAGTRLSVL.

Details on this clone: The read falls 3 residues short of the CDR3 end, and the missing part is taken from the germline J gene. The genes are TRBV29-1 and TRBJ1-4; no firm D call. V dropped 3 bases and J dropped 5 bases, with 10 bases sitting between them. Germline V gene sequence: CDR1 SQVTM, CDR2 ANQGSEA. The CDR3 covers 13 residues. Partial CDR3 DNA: TGCAGCGTTGAGATGGGCGGGAATGAAAAA. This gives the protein CSVEMGGNEK. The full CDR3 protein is CSVEMGGNEKLFF.

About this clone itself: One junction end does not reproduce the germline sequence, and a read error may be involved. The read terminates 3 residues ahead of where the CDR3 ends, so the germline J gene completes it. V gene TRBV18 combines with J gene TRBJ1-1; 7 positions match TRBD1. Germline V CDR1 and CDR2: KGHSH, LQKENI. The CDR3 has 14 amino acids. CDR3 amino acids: CASSRQGMNTEAFF. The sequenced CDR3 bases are TGTGCGAGCTCACGACAGGGTATGAACACTGAA.

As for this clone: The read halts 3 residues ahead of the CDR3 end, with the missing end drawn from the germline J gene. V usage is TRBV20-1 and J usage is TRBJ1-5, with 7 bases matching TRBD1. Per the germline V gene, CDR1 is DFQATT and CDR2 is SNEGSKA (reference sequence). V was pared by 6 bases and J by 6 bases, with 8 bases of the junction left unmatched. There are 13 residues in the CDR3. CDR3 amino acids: CSAQSEGAQPQHF. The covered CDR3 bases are TGCAGTGCCCAGTCGGAGGGGGCTCAGCCC.